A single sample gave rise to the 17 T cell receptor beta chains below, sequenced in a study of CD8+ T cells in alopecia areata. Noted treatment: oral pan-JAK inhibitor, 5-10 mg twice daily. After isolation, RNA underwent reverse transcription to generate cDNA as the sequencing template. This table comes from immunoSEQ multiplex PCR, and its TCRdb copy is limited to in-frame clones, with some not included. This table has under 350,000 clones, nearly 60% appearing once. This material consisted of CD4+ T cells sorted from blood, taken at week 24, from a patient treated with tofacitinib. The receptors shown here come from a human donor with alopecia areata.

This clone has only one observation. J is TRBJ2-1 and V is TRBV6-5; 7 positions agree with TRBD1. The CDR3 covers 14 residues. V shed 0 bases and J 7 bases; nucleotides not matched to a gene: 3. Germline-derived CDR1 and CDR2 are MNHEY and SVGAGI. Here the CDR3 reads CASSYSTGNNEQFF. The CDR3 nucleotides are TGTGCCAGCAGTTACTCGACAGGGAATAATGAGCAGTTCTTC.

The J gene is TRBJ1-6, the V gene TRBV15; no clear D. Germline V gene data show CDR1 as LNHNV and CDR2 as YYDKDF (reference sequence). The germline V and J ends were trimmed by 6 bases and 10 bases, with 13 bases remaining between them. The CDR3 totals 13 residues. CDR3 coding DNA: TGTGCCACCAGGAGGAACCTTGAATCACCCCTCCACTTT. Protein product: CATRRNLESPLHF.

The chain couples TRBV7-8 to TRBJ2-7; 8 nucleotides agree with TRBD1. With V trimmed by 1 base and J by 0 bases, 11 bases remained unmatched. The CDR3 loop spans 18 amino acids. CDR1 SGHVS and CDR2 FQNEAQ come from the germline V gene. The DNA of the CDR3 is TGTGCCAGCAGCTTAGGGGCACCGACAGGGGCCATCTCCTACGAGCAGTACTTC. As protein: CASSLGAPTGAISYEQYF. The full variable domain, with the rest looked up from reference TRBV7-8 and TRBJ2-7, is GAGVSQSPRYKVAKRGQDVALRCDPISGHVSLFWYQQALGQGPEFLTYFQNEAQLDKSGLPSDRFFAERPEGSVSTLKIQRTQQEDSAVYLCASSLGAPTGAISYEQYFGPGTRLTVT.

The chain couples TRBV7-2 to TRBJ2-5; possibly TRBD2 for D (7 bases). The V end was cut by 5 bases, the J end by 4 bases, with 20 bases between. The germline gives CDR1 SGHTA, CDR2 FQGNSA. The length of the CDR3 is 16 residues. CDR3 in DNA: TGTGCCAGCAGCCCCGCCGGGGGGCGCCCCCCAGAGACCCAGTACTTC. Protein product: CASSPAGGRPPETQYF.

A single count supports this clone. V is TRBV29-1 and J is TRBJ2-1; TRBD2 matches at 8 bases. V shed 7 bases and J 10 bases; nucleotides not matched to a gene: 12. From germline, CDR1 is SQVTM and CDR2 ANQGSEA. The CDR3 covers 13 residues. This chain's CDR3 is CSATAGAPREQFF. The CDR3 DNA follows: TGCAGCGCCACAGCGGGGGCTCCCCGAGAGCAGTTCTTC.

The DNA of the CDR3 is TGTGCCTGGAGCCGGACAGGAAATTCACCCCTCCACTTT. Translating it yields CAWSRTGNSPLHF. This chain uses TRBV30 with TRBJ1-6; 7 bases match TRBD1. The CDR3 covers 13 residues. Germline CDR1 reads GTSNPN; CDR2 reads SVGIG (reference sequence). V shed 3 bases and J 7 bases; nucleotides not matched to a gene: 3.

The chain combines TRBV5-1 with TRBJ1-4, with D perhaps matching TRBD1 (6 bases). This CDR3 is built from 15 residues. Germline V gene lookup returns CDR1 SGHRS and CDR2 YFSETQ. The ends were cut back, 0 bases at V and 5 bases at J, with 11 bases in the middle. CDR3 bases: TGCGCCAGCAGCTTGGACGGGACAAAGAATGAAAAACTGTTTTTT. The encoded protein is CASSLDGTKNEKLFF.

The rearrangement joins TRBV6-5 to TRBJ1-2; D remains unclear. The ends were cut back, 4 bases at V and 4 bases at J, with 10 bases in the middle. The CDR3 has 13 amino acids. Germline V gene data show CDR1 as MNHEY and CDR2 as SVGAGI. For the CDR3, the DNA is TGTGCCAGCAGTTCAGGTTTACTCTATGGCTACACCTTC. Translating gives CASSSGLLYGYTF.

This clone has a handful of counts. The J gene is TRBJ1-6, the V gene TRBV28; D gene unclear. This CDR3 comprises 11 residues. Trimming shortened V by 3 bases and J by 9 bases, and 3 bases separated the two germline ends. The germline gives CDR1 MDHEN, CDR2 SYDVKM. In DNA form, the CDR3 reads TGTGCCAGCAGTTTCGCTTCACCCCTCCACTTT. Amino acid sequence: CASSFASPLHF.

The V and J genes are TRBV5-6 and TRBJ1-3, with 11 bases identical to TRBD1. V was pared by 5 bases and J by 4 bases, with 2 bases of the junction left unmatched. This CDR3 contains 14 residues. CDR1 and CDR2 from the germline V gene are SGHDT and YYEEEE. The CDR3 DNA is TGTGCCAGCAGAGGACAGGGGGCAGGAAACACCATATATTTT. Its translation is CASRGQGAGNTIYF.

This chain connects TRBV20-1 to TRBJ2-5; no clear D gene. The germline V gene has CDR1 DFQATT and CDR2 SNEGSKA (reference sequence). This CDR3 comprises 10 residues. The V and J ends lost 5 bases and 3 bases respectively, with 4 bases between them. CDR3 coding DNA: TGCAGTGCTCAAGAAGAGACCCAGTACTTC. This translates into CSAQEETQYF.

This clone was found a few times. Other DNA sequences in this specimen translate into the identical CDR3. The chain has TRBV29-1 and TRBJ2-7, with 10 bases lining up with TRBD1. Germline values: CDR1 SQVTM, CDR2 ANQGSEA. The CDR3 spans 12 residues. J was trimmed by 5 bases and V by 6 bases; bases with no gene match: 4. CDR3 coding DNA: TGCAGCGTGGGACAGGGGAGGGACGAGCAGTACTTC. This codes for CSVGQGRDEQYF.

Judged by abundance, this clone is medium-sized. In nucleotides, the CDR3 is TGTGCCAGCAGCCTTGGAGGCCAAGAGACCCAGTACTTC. This sequence encodes CASSLGGQETQYF. The V call is TRBV6-6, the J call TRBJ2-5; TRBD2 might be the D (5 bases). The V gene lost 6 bases and the J gene lost 1 base, with 9 bases spanning the gap. The germline CDR1 and CDR2 sequences are MNHNY and SVGAGI (reference sequence). This CDR3 is 13 amino acids long.

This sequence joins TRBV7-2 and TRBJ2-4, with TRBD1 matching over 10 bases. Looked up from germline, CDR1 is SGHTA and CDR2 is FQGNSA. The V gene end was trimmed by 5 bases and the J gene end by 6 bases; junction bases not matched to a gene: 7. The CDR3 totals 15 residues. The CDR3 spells CASSRGTGAVNIQYF. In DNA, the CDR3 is TGTGCCAGCAGCCGAGGGACAGGGGCGGTAAACATTCAGTACTTC.

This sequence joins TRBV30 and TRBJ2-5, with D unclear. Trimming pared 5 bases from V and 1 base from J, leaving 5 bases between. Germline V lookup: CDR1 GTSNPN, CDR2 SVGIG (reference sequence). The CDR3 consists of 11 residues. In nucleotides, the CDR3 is TGTGCCTGGGATAGCCAAGAGACCCAGTACTTC. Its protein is CAWDSQETQYF.

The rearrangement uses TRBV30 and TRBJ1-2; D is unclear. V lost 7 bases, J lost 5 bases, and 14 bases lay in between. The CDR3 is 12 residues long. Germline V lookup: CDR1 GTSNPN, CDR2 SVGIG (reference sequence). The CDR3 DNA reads TGTGCCTTGGACTTCAGGTTATATGGCTACACCTTC. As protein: CALDFRLYGYTF. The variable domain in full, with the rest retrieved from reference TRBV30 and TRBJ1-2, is SQTIHQWPATLVQPVGSPLSLECTVEGTSNPNLYWYRQAAGRGLQLLFYSVGIGQISSEVPQNLSASRPQDRQFILSSKKLLLSDSGFYLCALDFRLYGYTFGSGTRLTVV.

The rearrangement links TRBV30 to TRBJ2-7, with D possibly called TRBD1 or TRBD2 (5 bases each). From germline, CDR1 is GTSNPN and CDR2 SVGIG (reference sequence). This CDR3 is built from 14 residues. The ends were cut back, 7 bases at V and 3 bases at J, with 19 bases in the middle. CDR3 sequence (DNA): TGTGCCTCTTCCCCCGGACAAGAGGGCTACGAGCAGTACTTC. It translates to CASSPGQEGYEQYF.